This TCR beta chain was found in a study of control samples from healthy donors and cancer patients. Germline V lookup: CDR1 MGHRA, CDR2 YSYEKL. The ends were cut back, 2 bases at V and 3 bases at J, with 6 bases in the middle. The CDR3 covers 13 residues. Assay: immunoSEQ multiplex PCR; the TCRdb copy retains only in-frame clones and omits some. The repertoire includes roughly 180,000 clones, 94% of them detected once, and 1.3% sits in the top ten. This chain joins TRBV4-1 and TRBJ2-3; D gene uncertain. The sequence was collected from a woman younger than 35 in good health. Source material: blood. Here the CDR3 reads CASSQTVTDTQYF. CDR3 nucleotides: TGCGCCAGCAGCCAAACGGTTACAGATACGCAGTATTTT.